A single sample gave rise to the 23 T cell receptor beta chains below, sequenced in a study of T cell repertoires in cytomegalovirus infection (dated by TCRdb to between 2019 and 2020). The treatment or condition label of this sample denotes: in vitro stimulation with specific CMV peptide epitopes to enrich CMV-specific T cells. Sequencing used an Illumina HiSeq 1500. In-frame beta chains were kept once TCRdb had trimmed the public reads at Q25 with fastp and called clones with MiXCR. Every distinct CDR3 protein forms one entry, paired with its most common genes and DNA. Here the sample has roughly 700,000 distinct CDR3 sequences; roughly 36% occur a single time. The ten largest clones capture approximately 18% of the sample. The antigens for these receptors are not known. The sequencing used cultured PBMCs, collected from culture after CMV antigen stimulation. The source is a human donor in good health (CMV status not recorded). Some clones in this sample may be carry-over from other donors' samples.

On this clonotype: This may arise from a read error, as a much more abundant clone is one base away. The J gene is TRBJ2-5, the V gene TRBV7-2; 9 bases are a match to TRBD2. The V gene's germline CDR1 is SGHTA and CDR2 FQGNSA. This CDR3 contains 17 residues. The chain's CDR3 is CVSSSRAGGNPSGTQYF. Written as DNA, the CDR3 is TGTGTCAGCAGCTCGCGAGCGGGGGGCAACCCCAGTGGGACCCAGTACTTC.

The CDR3 protein is CASSLGAGTGVDEQYF. The DNA of the CDR3 is TGTGCCAGCAGCTTAGGGGCCGGGACAGGGGTCGACGAGCAGTACTTC. The chain has TRBV11-2 and TRBJ2-7, with 10 bases matching TRBD1. CDR1 is SGHAT, CDR2 FQNNGV, per germline. The CDR3 runs to 16 residues. With 1 base clipped from V and 5 bases from J, the junction kept 8 bases outside the gene matches.

V and J are TRBV7-4 and TRBJ2-2; tentative D call: TRBD2 (5 bases). Trimming cost V 5 bases and J 3 bases, with 10 bases left between them. The CDR3 is made up of 14 amino acids. Germline-derived CDR1 and CDR2 are SGHVT and SQSDAQ. CDR3 loop: CASSRTQYTGELFF. The CDR3, as DNA: TGTGCCAGCAGCCGGACTCAATACACCGGGGAGCTGTTTTTT.

This clonotype was counted only a few times. This chain joins TRBV19 and TRBJ2-1, with TRBD1 identical over 7 bases. Germline V gene sequence: CDR1 LNHDA, CDR2 SQIVND (reference sequence). V was pared by 9 bases and J by 7 bases, with 15 bases of the junction left unmatched. The CDR3 is 15 amino acids. The CDR3 is CASRSYRQGLNEQFF. CDR3 sequence (DNA): TGTGCCAGCAGGTCTTATCGACAGGGTTTAAATGAGCAGTTCTTC.

This clonotype was recorded at least ten times. The V gene is TRBV6-2 or TRBV6-3, the J gene TRBJ2-1; the D is unclear. This CDR3 region has 14 residues. V lost 1 base and J lost 0, with 4 bases in between. The V gene's germline CDR1 is MNHEY and CDR2 SVGEGT. The CDR3 loop is CASSYLSSYNEQFF. The CDR3 coding sequence is TGTGCCAGCAGTTACTTGAGCTCCTACAATGAGCAGTTCTTC.

This clonotype was found many times. The CDR3 reads CASSPGGVRGTDTQYF. DNA of the CDR3: TGTGCCAGCAGCCCAGGAGGGGTAAGAGGCACAGATACGCAGTATTTT. The V and J genes are TRBV7-2 and TRBJ2-3, with D maybe TRBD2 (6 bases). Per germline, CDR1 SGHTA and CDR2 FQGNSA. There are 16 residues in the CDR3. V lost 5 bases to trimming and J lost 1 base, with 16 bases between them. The variable domain in full, completed from reference TRBV7-2 and TRBJ2-3, reads GAGVSQSPSNKVTEKGKDVELRCDPISGHTALYWYRQSLGQGLEFLIYFQGNSAPDKSGLPSDRFSAERTGGSVSTLTIQRTQQEDSAVYLCASSPGGVRGTDTQYFGPGTRLTVL.

This clonotype was counted between two and nine times. The chain carries TRBV7-6 and TRBJ1-2, with TRBD1 identical over 10 bases. The CDR3 length is 15 residues. Germline CDR1 reads SGHVS; CDR2 reads FNYEAQ. After removal of 5 bases from V and 5 bases from J, the junction contained 8 bases not matched to a gene. The CDR3 loop reads CASSPRQGAEYGYTF. For the CDR3, the DNA is TGTGCCAGCAGCCCTAGACAGGGGGCAGAATATGGCTACACCTTC.

This clonotype was detected a few times. The chain couples TRBV5-5 to TRBJ2-5; no firm D call. Germline assignment: CDR1 SGHKS and CDR2 YYEKEE (reference sequence). This CDR3 is built from 13 residues. Trimming took off 0 bases at V and 3 bases at J, with 6 bases between the two ends. The CDR3 nucleotides read TGTGCCAGCAGCTTGGTGAGGAAAGAGACCCAGTACTTC. It codes for CASSLVRKETQYF.

This rearrangement joins TRBV20-1 to TRBJ2-3, with 9 positions matching TRBD2. The CDR3 consists of 13 residues. Per germline, CDR1 DFQATT and CDR2 SNEGSKA (reference sequence). CDR3 in amino acids: CTLAGGPGDTQYF. CDR3 nucleotide sequence: TGCACCCTCGCGGGGGGGCCCGGAGATACGCAGTATTTT.

This chain connects TRBV12-3 or TRBV12-4 to TRBJ2-7, with D unresolved. The CDR3 is 13 amino acids. V lost 3 bases and J lost 5, with 11 bases in between. The CDR3 here is CASSFWGTHEQYF. CDR3 in DNA: TGTGCCAGCAGTTTCTGGGGTACCCACGAGCAGTACTTC.

This clonotype was found a few times. The rearrangement links TRBV7-8 to TRBJ2-1, with D perhaps being TRBD1 or TRBD2 (5 bases each). Per germline, CDR1 SGHVS and CDR2 FQNEAQ. Trimming cost V 4 bases and J 8 bases, with 21 bases left between them. CDR3 size: 16 residues. CDR3 in amino acids: CASSSVRTSLRDEQFF. The CDR3 nucleotides are TGTGCCAGCAGCTCAGTCCGGACATCCCTGCGGGATGAGCAGTTCTTC.

The chain couples TRBV20-1 to TRBJ2-7; D possibly corresponds to TRBD1 (5 bases). V lost 6 bases to trimming and J lost 0 bases, with 18 bases between them. The length of the CDR3 is 15 residues. Germline V gene lookup returns CDR1 DFQATT and CDR2 SNEGSKA (reference sequence). The CDR3 sequence: CSAFPRGASSYEQYF. In DNA, the CDR3 is TGCAGTGCCTTCCCAAGGGGCGCAAGCTCCTACGAGCAGTACTTC.

This rearrangement joins TRBV27 to TRBJ2-1; 7 nucleotides align to TRBD1. V lost 6 bases to trimming and J lost 0 bases; unmatched junction nucleotides: 5. The CDR3 totals 15 residues. CDR1 is MNHEY, CDR2 SMNVEV, per germline (reference sequence). The CDR3 spells CASRDGQASYNEQFF. In DNA form, the CDR3 reads TGTGCCAGCAGGGACGGACAGGCCTCCTACAATGAGCAGTTCTTC.

The rearrangement uses TRBV2 and TRBJ1-3; D gene ambiguous. The V gene lost 6 bases and the J gene lost 4 bases, with 13 bases spanning the gap. The length of the CDR3 is 14 residues. Germline CDR1 is SNHLY and CDR2 is FYNNEI. In nucleotides, the CDR3 is TGTGCCAGCAGCCTTTCACGAGGGGGAAACACCATATATTTT. It codes for CASSLSRGGNTIYF.

Regarding this clonotype: This could be a read error, since a much larger clone is one nucleotide away. The chain employs TRBV7-2 and TRBJ2-3; 13 positions agree with TRBD2. The CDR3 runs 16 residues. Germline V CDR1 and CDR2: SGHTA, FQGNSA. CDR3: CASSLTSGREADSQYF. The CDR3 DNA sequence: TGTGCCAGCAGCTTAACTAGCGGGAGGGAGGCAGATTCGCAGTATTTT.

This chain uses TRBV6-5 with TRBJ2-5, with D maybe TRBD2 (6 bases). V shed 2 bases and J shed 4 bases, with 14 bases lying between them. The germline V gene encodes CDR1 MNHEY and CDR2 SVGAGI. This CDR3 has 15 amino acids. CDR3 DNA sequence: TGTGCCAGCAGTTACACACATGGGGGGAGAGAGACCCAGTACTTC. Residues: CASSYTHGGRETQYF.

The chain joins TRBV7-6 to TRBJ1-1; D ambiguous. This CDR3 has 13 residues. Trimming cost V 2 bases and J 3 bases, with 7 bases left between them. The germline V gene has CDR1 SGHVS and CDR2 FNYEAQ. The CDR3, as DNA: TGTGCCAGCAGCTTAAATACCGACACTGAAGCTTTCTTT. Residues: CASSLNTDTEAFF. The full variable domain, completed using reference TRBV7-6 and TRBJ1-1, is GAGVSQSPRYKVTKRGQDVALRCDPISGHVSLYWYRQALGQGPEFLTYFNYEAQQDKSGLPNDRFSAERPEGSISTLTIQRTEQRDSAMYRCASSLNTDTEAFFGQGTRLTVV.

In its sample, this clonotype was seen once. The V call is TRBV12-5, the J call TRBJ1-1; D is perhaps TRBD1 (5 bases). The length of the CDR3 is 15 residues. Germline CDR1 is LGHNT and CDR2 is FRNRAP. The V and J ends lost 0 bases and 12 bases respectively, with 20 bases between them. In DNA form, the CDR3 reads TGTGCTAGTGGTTTGGTACGGGACCACCCGTCGAAGACTTTCTTT. Its translation: CASGLVRDHPSKTFF.

This chain joins TRBV2 and TRBJ1-2; D may be TRBD1 (5 bases). V was trimmed by 7 bases and J by 8 bases, leaving 20 bases between them. CDR1 and CDR2 (germline): SNHLY, FYNNEI. This CDR3 has 14 amino acids. The CDR3 reads CASIERPLSGGYTF. The CDR3 nucleotides read TGTGCCAGCATCGAACGGCCACTATCAGGGGGCTACACCTTC.

The chain is built from TRBV5-1 and TRBJ2-7; either TRBD1 or TRBD2 may supply D (5 bases each). In germline, CDR1 is SGHRS, CDR2 YFSETQ. Between the trimmed V and J ends, which lost 0 bases and 2 bases, there was a span of 12 bases. The CDR3 sequence is 15 residues long. CDR3 sequence (DNA): TGCGCCAGCAGCTTGGTGGTTGGGACGGCCTACGAGCAGTACTTC. This translates into CASSLVVGTAYEQYF.

The rearrangement links TRBV18 to TRBJ2-7, with D possibly being TRBD2 (6 bases). CDR1 and CDR2 from the germline V gene are KGHSH and LQKENI. Trimming stripped 0 bases from V and 11 bases from J, with 14 bases between. This CDR3 region has 13 residues. The DNA of the CDR3 is TGTGCCAGCTCACCACCGACAGATCGGAGGGAGTACTTC. Protein: CASSPPTDRREYF.

The V call is TRBV7-2, the J call TRBJ2-1; 8 bases match TRBD2. The V segment lost 5 bases and the J segment 5 bases; nucleotides outside the gene matches: 8. CDR3 size: 15 residues. Germline-derived CDR1 and CDR2 are SGHTA and FQGNSA. The CDR3 region is CASSPNGRANNEQFF. The CDR3 nucleotides are TGTGCCAGCAGCCCTAACGGGAGGGCAAACAATGAGCAGTTCTTC.

The rearrangement joins TRBV9 to TRBJ2-7; D uncertain. The CDR3 is 15 residues long. Trimming pared 4 bases from V and 2 bases from J, leaving 16 bases between. Germline V lookup: CDR1 SGDLS, CDR2 YYNGEE. CDR3 nucleotides: TGTGCCAGCAGCCTAGAAATGGGTCCCACCTACGAGCAGTACTTC. This translates into CASSLEMGPTYEQYF.